Presented here are 27 T cell receptor beta chains from one specimen sequenced in a study of Ad26.COV2.S vaccination and SARS-CoV-2 variants. As to treatment: some 20 received Ad26.COV2.S at low or high dose, single or two shots; a few received placebo; per-sample allocation not given. Sampling occurred on day 63 after the first vaccine or placebo injection. TCRdb keeps only in-frame clones here, not all; method: immunoSEQ multiplex PCR. The sample includes roughly 320,000 clones, around nine tenths of them seen just once. Sequencing was performed on peripheral blood, taken in a trial of Ad26.COV2.S vaccine versus placebo. The receptor source for this set is a person between 18 and 65 years old who received the Ad26.COV2.S COVID-19 vaccine or a placebo.

Concerning this clone: The same CDR3 arises from other DNA sequences in this sample as well. The rearrangement uses TRBV3-1 (or the pseudogene TRBV3-2) and TRBJ1-1, with 10 bases aligning to TRBD1. Germline trimming cut 3 bases from V and 1 base from J; bases unmatched to any gene: 2. CDR3 length: 15 residues. Per the germline V gene, CDR1 is LGHDT and CDR2 is YNNKEL (reference sequence). CDR3 coding DNA: TGTGCCAGCAGCCATAGGACAGGGGGGAACACTGAAGCTTTCTTT. Its protein product is CASSHRTGGNTEAFF.

The genes are TRBV28 and TRBJ2-1; 9 bases are a match to TRBD1. Germline V lookup: CDR1 MDHEN, CDR2 SYDVKM. The CDR3 has 13 residues. The V and J ends lost 5 bases and 8 bases, in that order; junction bases with no gene match: 4. The CDR3 here is CASSTDRGDEQFF. CDR3 sequence (DNA): TGTGCCAGCAGTACGGACAGGGGTGATGAGCAGTTCTTC.

The V gene is TRBV19, the J gene TRBJ2-1; D uncertain. Trimming took off 2 bases at V and 4 bases at J, with 6 bases between the two ends. The CDR3 runs 13 residues. CDR1 is LNHDA, CDR2 SQIVND, per germline (reference sequence). The CDR3 is CASSIRQYNEQFF. CDR3 coding DNA: TGTGCCAGTAGTATACGGCAGTACAATGAGCAGTTCTTC.

V and J are TRBV7-9 and TRBJ2-3; TRBD2 is a possible D gene (7 bases). V was trimmed by 1 base and J by 0 bases, leaving 11 bases between them. CDR1 SEHNR and CDR2 FQNEAQ come from the germline V gene (reference sequence). The CDR3 runs 16 residues. CDR3 residues: CASSLGRGGSTDTQYF. The CDR3 DNA sequence: TGTGCCAGCAGCTTAGGGAGGGGGGGAAGCACAGATACGCAGTATTTT.

The gene calls are TRBV4-2 and TRBJ1-2; TRBD1 matches at 7 bases. Germline V gene sequence: CDR1 LGHNA, CDR2 YNFKEQ. This CDR3 spans 17 amino acids. The V segment lost 0 bases and the J segment 0 bases; nucleotides outside the gene matches: 7. This chain's CDR3 is CASSQEGQLIANYGYTF. For the CDR3, the DNA is TGTGCCAGCAGCCAAGAGGGACAGTTAATTGCTAACTATGGCTACACCTTC.

In its sample, this clone was seen once. V usage is TRBV18 and J usage is TRBJ2-5, with 8 positions matching TRBD1. Germline V gene lookup returns CDR1 KGHSH and CDR2 LQKENI. V trimming: 2 bases; J trimming: 4 bases; junction bases outside the gene matches: 9. This CDR3 has 16 amino acids. CDR3 protein: CASSPRYQGAGETQYF. CDR3 bases: TGTGCCAGCTCACCAAGGTACCAGGGGGCTGGAGAGACCCAGTACTTC.

The rearrangement uses TRBV2 and TRBJ2-1; D is perhaps TRBD2 (6 bases). Trimming took off 3 bases at V and 8 bases at J, with 14 bases between the two ends. Per the germline V gene, CDR1 is SNHLY and CDR2 is FYNNEI. This CDR3 has 14 amino acids. The CDR3 nucleotides read TGTGCCAGCAGTGACGGGAGCTACAATCATGAGCAGTTCTTC. Amino acids: CASSDGSYNHEQFF.

The V and J genes are TRBV12-3 or TRBV12-4 and TRBJ1-5; weak D call: TRBD1 (5 bases). V lost 7 bases and J lost 2, with 9 bases in between. The CDR3 is 13 amino acids. CDR3 protein: CASTLQGNQPQHF. The CDR3 region has the DNA TGTGCCAGCACCCTACAGGGCAATCAGCCCCAGCATTTT.

About this clone: Other DNA sequences in the same sample also yield this CDR3. The chain employs TRBV19 and TRBJ1-1; 7 bases align to TRBD1. Germline V gene data show CDR1 as LNHDA and CDR2 as SQIVND (reference sequence). Germline trimming cut 5 bases from V and 1 base from J; bases unmatched to any gene: 1. This CDR3 comprises 13 residues. CDR3 DNA sequence: TGTGCCAGTAGTCGACAGGGGAACACTGAAGCTTTCTTT. Its protein is CASSRQGNTEAFF. Full variable domain (missing parts from reference TRBV19 and TRBJ1-1): DGGITQSPKYLFRKEGQNVTLSCEQNLNHDAMYWYRQDPGQGLRLIYYSQIVNDFQKGDIAEGYSVSREKKESFPLTVTSAQKNPTAFYLCASSRQGNTEAFFGQGTRLTVV.

The chain links TRBV27 to TRBJ2-7; D remains unclear. The CDR3 spans 13 residues. CDR1 and CDR2 from the germline V gene are MNHEY and SMNVEV (reference sequence). V was pared by 0 bases and J by 6 bases, with 9 bases between. The CDR3: CASSLSPRSEQYF. CDR3 coding DNA: TGTGCCAGCAGTTTATCCCCCAGGTCCGAGCAGTACTTC.

The CDR3 protein is CASSKTDLQETQYF. CDR3 nucleotides: TGTGCCAGCAGCAAGACCGACTTACAAGAGACCCAGTACTTC. The chain joins TRBV9 to TRBJ2-5; D is ambiguous. CDR3 length: 14 amino acids. V dropped 4 bases and J dropped 2 bases, with 12 bases sitting between them. Germline V gene lookup returns CDR1 SGDLS and CDR2 YYNGEE.

This chain links TRBV10-2 with TRBJ1-2, with D possibly matching TRBD1 (6 bases). With 7 bases removed from V and 2 bases from J, the gap between germline ends came to 14 bases. CDR1 is WSHSY, CDR2 SAAADI, per germline. The CDR3 spans 14 residues. The CDR3 region has the DNA TGCGCCAGCACACACAGGGTTGGGAACTATGGCTACACCTTC. Translated: CASTHRVGNYGYTF.

A word on this clone: Additional DNA sequences in this sample encode the identical CDR3. J is TRBJ1-4 and V is TRBV6-5; TRBD1 agrees at 10 bases. Germline V gene lookup returns CDR1 MNHEY and CDR2 SVGAGI. V was clipped by 2 bases and J by 5 bases; unmatched bases: 2. The CDR3 sequence is 15 residues long. The CDR3: CASSYGTGVNEKLFF. The CDR3 region has the DNA TGTGCCAGCAGTTACGGGACAGGGGTAAATGAAAAACTGTTTTTT.

The chain recombines TRBV10-3 with TRBJ2-1; the match to TRBD2 covers 10 bases. Trimming removed 0 bases from V and 8 bases from J; junction bases left unmatched: 10. Germline assignment: CDR1 ENHRY and CDR2 SYGVKD. The CDR3 loop spans 17 amino acids. This CDR3 is CAISESGASGGGDEQFF. The CDR3 nucleotides are TGTGCCATCAGTGAGTCCGGGGCTAGCGGGGGTGGCGATGAGCAGTTCTTC.

The V gene is TRBV11-2, the J gene TRBJ2-7, with TRBD2 as a possible D gene (5 bases). Trimming pared 5 bases from V and 5 bases from J, leaving 22 bases between. CDR3 length: 16 residues. Germline loops: CDR1 SGHAT, CDR2 FQNNGV. The CDR3 here is CASSRLKGSSMDEQYF. The CDR3 nucleotides are TGTGCCAGCAGCCGGTTAAAAGGGAGTTCTATGGACGAGCAGTACTTC.

The rearrangement uses TRBV5-5 and TRBJ1-3; 9 bases fit TRBD1. The junction had 3 bases not matched to a gene; V was cut back by 4 bases and J by 4 bases. CDR3 length: 14 residues. The germline gives CDR1 SGHKS, CDR2 YYEKEE (reference sequence). The CDR3 loop reads CASSRTGDGNTIYF. The CDR3 DNA sequence: TGTGCCAGCAGCCGGACAGGGGACGGAAACACCATATATTTT.

This rearrangement joins TRBV10-3 to TRBJ2-5, with a weak D call TRBD2 (5 bases). Trimming took 5 bases from V and 4 from J, leaving 11 bases between them. CDR1 is ENHRY, CDR2 SYGVKD, per germline. CDR3 length: 13 amino acids. The CDR3 DNA reads TGTGCCATCAGTAGAGAAGGAGGAGAGACCCAGTACTTC. It yields the protein CAISREGGETQYF.

The chain employs TRBV5-6 and TRBJ2-5, with D perhaps matching TRBD2 (5 bases). CDR1 is SGHDT, CDR2 YYEEEE, per germline. This CDR3 contains 11 residues. Trimming took 4 bases from V and 4 from J, leaving 5 bases between them. The CDR3 spells CASSGRETQYF. CDR3 nucleotides: TGTGCCAGCAGCGGGAGAGAGACCCAGTACTTC.

J is TRBJ2-3 and V is TRBV7-9; 8 bases are shared with TRBD1. The junction had 7 bases not matched to a gene; V was cut back by 1 base and J by 4 bases. This CDR3 has 16 residues. In germline, CDR1 is SEHNR, CDR2 FQNEAQ (reference sequence). In DNA form, the CDR3 reads TGTGCCAGCAGCTTAGTTGGACAGGGCATCCCAGATACGCAGTATTTT. Translation: CASSLVGQGIPDTQYF.

V is TRBV7-2 and J is TRBJ2-3, with unresolved D. This CDR3 comprises 13 residues. The V gene lost 3 bases and the J gene lost 3 bases, with 7 bases spanning the gap. Germline loops: CDR1 SGHTA, CDR2 FQGNSA. CDR3 residues: CASSFKVTDTQYF. For the CDR3, the DNA is TGTGCCAGCAGCTTTAAGGTGACAGATACGCAGTATTTT.

The chain joins TRBV3-1 (or the pseudogene TRBV3-2) to TRBJ2-7, with 13 bases that match TRBD2. The CDR3 runs to 18 residues. With 1 base clipped from V and 2 bases from J, the junction kept 8 bases outside the gene matches. Germline V lookup: CDR1 LGHDT, CDR2 YNNKEL (reference sequence). In DNA, the CDR3 is TGTGCCAGCAGCCAAGGACTAGCGGGGGGCCTTTTCACCTACGAGCAGTACTTC. This codes for CASSQGLAGGLFTYEQYF.

This clone was seen once. The chain links TRBV27 to TRBJ2-2; D remains ambiguous. Trimming removed 1 base from V and 6 bases from J, with 3 bases in between. The CDR3 contains 12 residues. Germline-derived CDR1 and CDR2 are MNHEY and SMNVEV (reference sequence). CDR3 loop: CASSLLAGELFF. In nucleotides, the CDR3 is TGTGCCAGCAGTTTATTAGCCGGGGAGCTGTTTTTT.

V gene TRBV29-1 combines with J gene TRBJ1-5; the D is unclear. The CDR3 is made up of 12 amino acids. V was pared by 5 bases and J by 2 bases, with 7 bases between. Germline CDR1 is SQVTM and CDR2 is ANQGSEA. CDR3 sequence reads: CSVRHGNQPQHF. CDR3 DNA: TGCAGCGTTCGACACGGCAATCAGCCCCAGCATTTT.

The CDR3 nucleotides read TGTGCCAGCAGCTCCAGGGGCGAAAGCTATGGCTACACCTTC. It translates to CASSSRGESYGYTF. This chain joins TRBV9 and TRBJ1-2; D might be TRBD1 (6 bases). Germline CDR1 is SGDLS and CDR2 is YYNGEE. V was cut by 4 bases and J by 4 bases, with 14 bases left in between. The CDR3 totals 14 residues.

V usage is TRBV2 and J usage is TRBJ1-2; possible D gene TRBD1, 5 bases. CDR1 is SNHLY, CDR2 FYNNEI, per germline. The CDR3 has 16 amino acids. Deletions cut 1 base from V and 4 bases from J, with 16 bases between. The CDR3 spells CASSEGLGRVVYGYTF. CDR3 sequence (DNA): TGTGCCAGCAGTGAAGGCCTGGGCAGGGTGGTCTATGGCTACACCTTC.

CDR3 residues: CASSPRDTLNTEAFF. The CDR3 coding sequence is TGTGCCAGTAGTCCCAGGGACACTTTGAACACTGAAGCTTTCTTT. This chain joins TRBV19 and TRBJ1-1; D is possibly TRBD1 (6 bases). Germline CDR1 is LNHDA and CDR2 is SQIVND (reference sequence). The length of the CDR3 is 15 residues. The ends were cut back, 5 bases at V and 0 bases at J, with 13 bases in the middle.

The chain couples TRBV7-8 to TRBJ2-5; D gene ambiguous. Deletions cut 4 bases from V and 1 base from J, with 1 base between. In germline, CDR1 is SGHVS, CDR2 FQNEAQ. This CDR3 contains 11 residues. The CDR3 is CASSSQETQYF. The CDR3 coding sequence is TGTGCCAGCAGCTCCCAAGAGACCCAGTACTTC.